This TCR beta chain was obtained from a study of T-cell reconstitution after alpha-beta-depleted transplantation in children. Study observations and caveats: Expanded graft clones numbering several hundred reportedly gave rise to alpha-beta T cells about two months after transplant. Diversity of TCRbeta at day 60 was high in some patients, arising from surviving recipient T cells and thymic progenitors. When one year had passed after transplant, most T-cell counts and diversity came from newly produced T cells.

As it was prepared, the TCRbeta library received unique molecular identifiers. TCRdb ran MiXCR on the PCR reads and lists one entry per CDR3 protein. The data show 250,000 to 400,000 distinct CDR3 sequences, approximately 23% seen once. There are a few counts of this clonotype. The target antigen is unknown. The sequences come from PBMCs, mostly from graft donor cells, collected 180 days after TCRalphabeta/CD19-depleted stem cell transplant. This TCR was sampled from a male patient under 18 who had a stem cell transplant for acute lymphoblastic leukemia, so the T cells may come from the graft donor.

CDR3 protein: CASSGIGPQHF. CDR3 DNA sequence: TGTGCCAGCAGTGGCATCGGGCCCCAGCATTTT. The rearrangement uses TRBV6-1 and TRBJ1-5; the D is unclear. The CDR3 has 11 residues. Trimming cost V 4 bases and J 9 bases, with 7 bases left between them. CDR1 is MNHNS, CDR2 SASEGT, per germline.